This TCR beta chain was documented in a study of control samples from healthy donors and cancer patients (dated by TCRdb to the early 2020s). Notes on this clone: The antigen this receptor binds is unknown. The input lacks base qualities; no much larger clone sits a single base away.

The germline V gene (reference sequence) provides CDR1 SGHNT and CDR2 YYREEE. Spanning cysteine to phenylalanine, the CDR3 consists of 19 amino acids. Solely the CDR3 DNA is kept, with 57 bases framed from the first base. V is pruned by 3 bases and J by 5 bases, leaving 17 bases of the junction without a gene match. The method behind the library was the immunoSEQ multiplex PCR assay. The immuneACCESS repertoire file appears here via TCRdb, limited to in-frame rearrangements. These files lack a portion of the clones; in checked studies, under half of the deficit traces to unresolved V genes, and the cause of the others is not known. In all, the sample holds roughly 80,000 clones, and approximately 90% of those were seen once. The ten biggest clones cover about 2% of the sample.

The receptor comes from a woman aged 55-70 years with head and neck cancer. Sequencing was carried out using PBMCs. The rearranged segments are TRBV5-4 and TRBJ2-1; a stretch of 10 junction bases matches TRBD2. In nucleotide form, the sequence is TGTGCCAGCAGCTCACCGGGACTAGCGATCCCGAGAAGAGACAATGAGCAGTTCTTC. The encoded protein is CASSSPGLAIPRRDNEQFF. This CDR3, with the reference TRBV5-4 and TRBJ2-1 proteins standing in past its ends, gives the full variable domain ETGVTQSPTHLIKTRGQQVTLRCSSQSGHNTVSWYQQALGQGPQFIFQYYREEENGRGNFPPRFSGLQFPNYSSELNVNALELDDSALYLCASSSPGLAIPRRDNEQFFGPGTRLTVL.